This passage covers 27 T cell receptor beta chains from one sample sequenced in a study of T-cell reconstitution after alpha-beta-depleted transplantation in children. Unique molecular identifiers were incorporated during preparation of the TCRbeta library. TCRdb re-derived calls from the PCR reads in MiXCR, one entry per CDR3 protein. The table records roughly 670,000 distinct CDR3 sequences, roughly 13% of them present only once. Sequencing used PBMCs, obtained before TCRalphabeta/CD19-depleted stem cell transplant. The receptors here all came from a girl aged 2-10 years with congenital amegakaryocytic thrombocytopenia, due to receive a stem cell transplant.

The chain uses TRBV5-1 and TRBJ2-7, with a tentative D call TRBD1 (5 bases). Germline V gene lookup returns CDR1 SGHRS and CDR2 YFSETQ. The CDR3 loop spans 16 amino acids. V dropped 0 bases and J dropped 2 bases, with 15 bases sitting between them. DNA for the CDR3: TGCGCCAGCAGCTTGGACCCAGGGAATAAGGCCTACGAGCAGTACTTC. This encodes CASSLDPGNKAYEQYF.

This clonotype was detected a few times. V and J are TRBV20-1 and TRBJ2-7, with TRBD2 matching over 16 bases. The germline V gene encodes CDR1 DFQATT and CDR2 SNEGSKA (reference sequence). CDR3 length: 16 residues. V shed 5 bases and J 3 bases; nucleotides not matched to a gene: 7. The chain's CDR3 is CSAGTSGRAVIYEQYF. Written as DNA, the CDR3 is TGCAGTGCTGGGACTAGCGGGAGGGCCGTGATCTACGAGCAGTACTTC.

This chain links TRBV7-9 with TRBJ1-5; 8 bases align to TRBD1. This CDR3 is 13 amino acids long. With 3 bases clipped from V and 7 bases from J, the junction kept 2 bases outside the gene matches. In germline, CDR1 is SEHNR, CDR2 FQNEAQ (reference sequence). CDR3 sequence: CASSFAGGQPQHF. CDR3 coding DNA: TGTGCCAGCAGCTTTGCAGGGGGCCAGCCCCAGCATTTT.

The chain joins TRBV30 to TRBJ2-3; 8 bases are shared with TRBD2. Germline assignment: CDR1 GTSNPN and CDR2 SVGIG (reference sequence). The V segment lost 3 bases and the J segment 4 bases; nucleotides outside the gene matches: 3. This CDR3 has 13 amino acids. This CDR3 reads CAWSPTSADTQYF. As DNA, the CDR3 is TGTGCCTGGAGCCCGACTAGCGCAGATACGCAGTATTTT.

This clonotype was observed many times. The gene calls are TRBV5-5 and TRBJ2-2; TRBD2 agrees at 8 bases. Unmatched junction bases numbered 6, after V lost 1 base and J lost 4 bases. Germline assignment: CDR1 SGHKS and CDR2 YYEKEE (reference sequence). The CDR3 covers 16 residues. CDR3 region: CASSLMVAGPTGELFF. DNA of the CDR3: TGTGCCAGCAGCTTGATGGTAGCGGGACCCACCGGGGAGCTGTTTTTT.

V and J are TRBV20-1 and TRBJ2-7; no clear D. Trimming removed 3 bases at V and 2 bases at J, with 11 bases between. The CDR3 has 13 amino acids. The germline gives CDR1 DFQATT, CDR2 SNEGSKA (reference sequence). This CDR3 is CSASRLPTYEQYF. In DNA form, the CDR3 reads TGCAGTGCTAGCAGATTACCAACCTACGAGCAGTACTTC.

In this sample, this clonotype turned up a few times. The DNA of the CDR3 is TGCAGTGCTACAACGGGAGGGACCTTTCGCTACAATGAGCAGTTCTTC. Translated, it gives CSATTGGTFRYNEQFF. The chain couples TRBV20-1 to TRBJ2-1, with TRBD2 matching over 8 bases. The germline V gene encodes CDR1 DFQATT and CDR2 SNEGSKA (reference sequence). The V segment lost 4 bases and the J segment 3 bases; nucleotides outside the gene matches: 11. This CDR3 has 16 amino acids.

This clonotype was seen many times. This chain links TRBV24-1 with TRBJ1-2; possibly TRBD1 for D (5 bases). Trimming left V 3 bases short and J 4 bases short, with 11 bases between. The CDR3 loop spans 14 amino acids. The germline V gene has CDR1 KGHDR and CDR2 SFDVKD. The CDR3 DNA is TGTGCCACCAGTGATGTCGACAGTGCCTATGGCTACACCTTC. Translating it yields CATSDVDSAYGYTF.

This clonotype was recorded a few times. The chain carries TRBV12-3 or TRBV12-4 and TRBJ1-2, with D tentatively TRBD1 (6 bases). The CDR3 has 15 residues. V was trimmed by 8 bases and J by 4 bases, leaving 20 bases between them. The CDR3 nucleotides are TGTGCCAGCGCGGTCGGGGGCCTGCCCCGCTATGGCTACACCTTC. Translating gives CASAVGGLPRYGYTF.

The V and J genes are TRBV5-1 and TRBJ1-5; D call uncertain. CDR1 is SGHRS, CDR2 YFSETQ, per germline. The length of the CDR3 is 15 residues. V lost 0 bases and J 3 bases, leaving 10 bases between the germline ends. The CDR3 here is CASSLGAEPNQPQHF. The CDR3 nucleotides read TGCGCCAGCAGCTTGGGGGCAGAACCCAATCAGCCCCAGCATTTT.

This clonotype was detected a few times. The chain couples TRBV7-7 to TRBJ2-1, with D tentatively TRBD1 or TRBD2 (5 bases each). Trimming took 5 bases from V and 8 from J, leaving 16 bases between them. Germline-derived CDR1 and CDR2 are SSHAT and FNYEAQ (reference sequence). There are 14 residues in the CDR3. The CDR3 region is CASSLRDQGDEQFF. As DNA, the CDR3 is TGTGCCAGCAGCCTCCGGGACCAAGGGGATGAGCAGTTCTTC.

At least ten counts were recorded for this clonotype. This chain joins TRBV12-3 or TRBV12-4 and TRBJ2-3; D gene uncertain. The CDR3 covers 11 residues. V was pared by 8 bases and J by 3 bases, with 6 bases between. CDR3 region: CASARTDTQYF. In nucleotides, the CDR3 is TGTGCCAGCGCCCGGACAGATACGCAGTATTTT.

In its sample, this clonotype was seen a few times. The chain couples TRBV20-1 to TRBJ2-2; no clear D gene. V gave up 0 bases and J gave up 1 base, with 6 bases separating them. From germline, CDR1 is DFQATT and CDR2 SNEGSKA (reference sequence). The CDR3 totals 14 residues. Here the CDR3 reads CSARDQLNTGELFF. CDR3 nucleotides: TGCAGTGCTAGAGATCAGCTGAACACCGGGGAGCTGTTTTTT.

This clonotype has a count of ten or more. The V gene is TRBV20-1, the J gene TRBJ2-3, with a tentative D call TRBD2 (5 bases). The V and J ends lost 6 bases and 4 bases respectively, with 14 bases between them. The CDR3 is 13 amino acids. Looked up from germline, CDR1 is DFQATT and CDR2 is SNEGSKA (reference sequence). CDR3 sequence: CSANTRRSDTQYF. The CDR3 nucleotides are TGCAGTGCAAACACCCGGAGGTCAGATACGCAGTATTTT.

This clonotype was counted many times. The chain carries TRBV10-3 and TRBJ1-1; TRBD1 aligns across 7 bases. This CDR3 has 14 residues. V lost 6 bases to trimming and J lost 4 bases; unmatched junction nucleotides: 8. Germline V CDR1 and CDR2: ENHRY, SYGVKD. The CDR3 spells CAIRVQGIGTEAFF. The CDR3 nucleotides read TGTGCCATCAGAGTACAGGGGATTGGCACTGAAGCTTTCTTT.

Only a few counts were recorded for this clonotype. The rearrangement joins TRBV20-1 to TRBJ2-7, with 9 bases lining up with TRBD2. Trimming cost V 2 bases and J 2 bases; bases outside gene matches: 7. CDR1 is DFQATT, CDR2 SNEGSKA, per germline (reference sequence). The CDR3 is 15 amino acids. This chain's CDR3 is CSARTPGTSPYEQYF. DNA for the CDR3: TGCAGTGCTAGAACCCCCGGGACTAGCCCCTACGAGCAGTACTTC.

V gene TRBV11-2 combines with J gene TRBJ2-3; D tentatively reads TRBD1 or TRBD2 (5 bases each). Germline V gives CDR1 SGHAT, CDR2 FQNNGV. This CDR3 comprises 16 residues. V was trimmed by 0 bases and J by 1 base, leaving 11 bases between them. The CDR3, as DNA: TGTGCCAGCAGCTTAGACGGGGCGGGCGGCACAGATACGCAGTATTTT. It translates to CASSLDGAGGTDTQYF. Together with reference TRBV11-2 and TRBJ2-3, the CDR3 gives the full variable domain: EAGVAQSPRYKIIEKRQSVAFWCNPISGHATLYWYQQILGQGPKLLIQFQNNGVVDDSQLPKDRFSAERLKGVDSTLKIQPAKLEDSAVYLCASSLDGAGGTDTQYFGPGTRLTVL.

V usage is TRBV6-2 or TRBV6-3 and J usage is TRBJ2-3; TRBD1 might be the D (8 bases). Between the trimmed V and J ends, which lost 2 bases and 4 bases, there was a span of 34 bases. Germline CDR1 is MNHEY and CDR2 is SVGEGT. This CDR3 is built from 22 residues. The CDR3, as DNA: TGTGCCAGCAGTTACCTATGGAGACAGGGGACGGCCGGGACTACCCCTGCAGATACGCAGTATTTT. Protein product: CASSYLWRQGTAGTTPADTQYF.

This clonotype has at least ten counts. V and J are TRBV20-1 and TRBJ2-1; 10 bases fit TRBD2. The germline gives CDR1 DFQATT, CDR2 SNEGSKA (reference sequence). The CDR3 length is 15 residues. Losses at the gene ends were 1 base for V and 3 bases for J; bases not matched to a gene: 3. The CDR3 sequence is CSARGSSGSYNEQFF. In DNA form, the CDR3 reads TGCAGTGCTAGAGGATCTAGCGGGAGCTACAATGAGCAGTTCTTC.

A few counts support this clonotype. This sequence joins TRBV12-3 or TRBV12-4 and TRBJ1-5; no reliable D call. CDR3 length equals 13 residues. V lost 3 bases and J 4 bases, leaving 7 bases between the germline ends. CDR3: CASSFHLNQPQHF. CDR3 bases: TGTGCCAGCAGTTTTCACCTTAATCAGCCCCAGCATTTT.

This clonotype appeared a few times. The chain carries TRBV10-3 and TRBJ2-7; 7 positions match TRBD1. This CDR3 is built from 13 residues. Germline CDR1 ENHRY, CDR2 SYGVKD. With V trimmed by 10 bases and J by 5 bases, 11 bases remained unmatched. The CDR3 DNA is TGTGCCACCGGAGGTCCAACAGGGGACGAGCAGTACTTC. It specifies CATGGPTGDEQYF.

The V and J genes are TRBV20-1 and TRBJ2-5, with a possible D match to TRBD2 (5 bases). From germline, CDR1 is DFQATT and CDR2 SNEGSKA (reference sequence). Trimming removed 5 bases at V and 1 base at J, with 11 bases between. This CDR3 is 13 amino acids long. The CDR3 nucleotides are TGCAGTGCTTTCCCCGGACTCCAAGAGACCCAGTACTTC. Amino acids: CSAFPGLQETQYF.

V usage is TRBV7-3 and J usage is TRBJ2-1; D may be TRBD1 (6 bases). The CDR3 has 14 amino acids. Trimming stripped 4 bases from V and 6 bases from J, with 13 bases between. Germline V CDR1 and CDR2: SGHTA, FQGTGA. CDR3 loop: CASSWGLMGNEQFF. The CDR3 DNA is TGTGCCAGCAGCTGGGGGCTTATGGGCAATGAGCAGTTCTTC.

In its sample, this clonotype was seen many times. The V and J genes are TRBV20-1 and TRBJ1-6; the D gene is possibly TRBD1 (5 bases). The CDR3 has 15 residues. CDR1 is DFQATT and CDR2 is SNEGSKA in the germline V gene (reference sequence). Trimming took 5 bases from V and 0 from J, leaving 11 bases between them. CDR3 bases: TGCAGTGCTCAGGACATTAGCTCCTATAATTCACCCCTCCACTTT. Amino acid sequence: CSAQDISSYNSPLHF.

Note on this clonotype: A much larger clone lies one base from this, so it may be a read error. CDR3 in amino acids: CASSERSIPGEQFF. CDR3 nucleotides: TGTGCCAGCAGTGAAAGGTCGATTCCGGGTGAGCAGTTCTTC. V usage is TRBV25-1 and J usage is TRBJ2-1; D is undetermined. Germline CDR1 and CDR2: MGHDK and SYGVNS. The CDR3 extends over 14 amino acids. V was shortened by 2 bases and J by 9 bases, with 14 bases between the two germline ends. Drawing the rest from reference TRBV25-1 and TRBJ2-1, the complete variable domain is EADIYQTPRYLVIGTGKKITLECSQTMGHDKMYWYQQDPGMELHLIHYSYGVNSTEKGDLSSESTVSRIRTEHFPLTLESARPSHTSQYLCASSERSIPGEQFFGPGTRLTVL.

In its sample, this clonotype was seen many times. The chain uses TRBV25-1 and TRBJ2-3; D may be TRBD2 (6 bases). The CDR3 is 13 amino acids. Germline-derived CDR1 and CDR2 are MGHDK and SYGVNS. V was trimmed by 8 bases and J by 1 base, leaving 10 bases between them. The CDR3 loop is CASARLGTDTQYF. The CDR3 DNA sequence: TGTGCCAGCGCCAGACTAGGCACAGATACGCAGTATTTT.

V and J are TRBV5-5 and TRBJ2-5; the match to TRBD2 covers 8 bases. With 8 bases clipped from V and 5 bases from J, the junction kept 11 bases outside the gene matches. Germline V lookup: CDR1 SGHKS, CDR2 YYEKEE (reference sequence). The CDR3 has 14 amino acids. CDR3 coding DNA: TGTGCCAGTCGAGAACGGGAGGGTTGGGAGACCCAGTACTTC. Translating gives CASREREGWETQYF.